This T cell receptor (beta chain) was documented in a study of CD8 T cells in ankylosing spondylitis. General study results and limits: With a CD8+ phenotype, disease-linked clones were relatively rare in peripheral blood. From matched ankylosing spondylitis synovial fluid, disease-linked clones were reportedly recovered at significantly enriched levels. Typical of ankylosing spondylitis blood, it appeared, was a TCR beta motif of under 10 highly homologous variants.

Germline loops: CDR1 MNHNS, CDR2 SASEGT. The CDR3 is made up of 13 amino acids. Trimming left V 5 bases short and J 9 bases short, with 14 bases between. Researchers built TCR beta libraries using quantitative 5'-RACE with molecular barcodes. TCRdb reprocessed the 5' RACE reads via MiXCR and lists one record per CDR3 protein. The sample includes about 540,000 distinct CDR3 sequences, approximately 11% of them seen just once. A note on this clonotype: Its antigen remains unknown.

The source material was blood, either unsorted or a sorted T cell fraction (not recorded which). The genes are TRBV6-1 and TRBJ2-1, with D tentatively TRBD2 (6 bases). This sequence originates from a male donor with ankylosing spondylitis. CDR3 nucleotide sequence: TGTGCCAGCAGTAAGACTAGTGTGGCTGAGCAGTTCTTC. Translation gives CASSKTSVAEQFF.